The next 12 T cell receptor beta chains were all read from a single sample in a study of early T cells in non-severe SARS-CoV-2 infection. TCRdb re-called the 5' RACE reads with MiXCR, one entry per CDR3 protein. The sample lists about 100,000 distinct CDR3 sequences; 11% were seen once. Material for sequencing was whole blood. These receptors all come from an adult who was a healthcare worker with PCR-confirmed SARS-CoV-2 infection or an uninfected control (not recorded which).

This clonotype was picked up many times. The chain carries TRBV6-5 and TRBJ1-4; D unresolved. CDR1 and CDR2 from the germline V gene are MNHEY and SVGAGI. The CDR3 covers 14 residues. V was cut by 7 bases and J by 5 bases, with 14 bases left in between. CDR3 amino acids: CASKFRTDNEKLFF. The CDR3 region has the DNA TGTGCCAGCAAATTTCGCACCGACAATGAAAAACTGTTTTTT.

This clonotype turned up a few times. V and J are TRBV6-5 and TRBJ1-5; 8 bases are shared with TRBD1. CDR1 is MNHEY, CDR2 SVGAGI, per germline. The junction had 9 bases not matched to a gene; V was cut back by 6 bases and J by 2 bases. This CDR3 is 16 amino acids long. CDR3 DNA sequence: TGTGCCAGCAGCCAAAGTCAACAGGGGGGCAATCAGCCCCAGCATTTT. Protein product: CASSQSQQGGNQPQHF.

Ten or more counts support this clonotype. V gene TRBV19 combines with J gene TRBJ1-2; D is unresolved. V lost 4 bases to trimming and J lost 5 bases, with 14 bases between them. The germline V gene has CDR1 LNHDA and CDR2 SQIVND (reference sequence). This CDR3 has 14 residues. The CDR3 coding sequence is TGTGCCAGTAGTACCCGGGATATGGGATATGGCTACACCTTC. It is translated as CASSTRDMGYGYTF.

This clonotype was counted between two and nine times. The chain recombines TRBV5-4 with TRBJ2-7; 7 bases map to TRBD1. This CDR3 comprises 15 residues. V shed 4 bases and J 1 base; nucleotides not matched to a gene: 8. The V gene's germline CDR1 is SGHNT and CDR2 YYREEE (reference sequence). The CDR3 region is CASSRQGLTSYEQYF. In DNA form, the CDR3 reads TGTGCCAGCAGCCGACAGGGTCTCACTTCCTACGAGCAGTACTTC.

In its sample, this clonotype was seen many times. This chain uses TRBV20-1 with TRBJ1-4, with unresolved D. With 1 base removed from V and 8 bases from J, the gap between germline ends came to 5 bases. CDR1 and CDR2 (germline): DFQATT, SNEGSKA (reference sequence). This CDR3 has 11 amino acids. The CDR3 sequence is CSARVREKLFF. The CDR3 nucleotides are TGCAGTGCTAGAGTTCGGGAAAAACTGTTTTTT.

This clonotype was seen more than once but under ten times. The V gene is TRBV6-2 or TRBV6-3, the J gene TRBJ2-7; D is possibly TRBD1 (5 bases). Germline assignment: CDR1 MNHEY and CDR2 SVGEGT. Trimming took off 4 bases at V and 9 bases at J, with 19 bases between the two ends. The length of the CDR3 is 14 residues. CDR3 in amino acids: CASSFGPQGWVQYF. In nucleotides, the CDR3 is TGTGCCAGCAGTTTTGGGCCCCAGGGATGGGTGCAGTACTTC.

This clonotype has just a few counts. This sequence joins TRBV9 and TRBJ1-1; TRBD1 matches at 7 bases. The ends lost 4 bases at V and 4 bases at J; junction bases unmatched: 10. Germline V CDR1 and CDR2: SGDLS, YYNGEE. This CDR3 is built from 15 residues. The CDR3 coding sequence is TGTGCCAGCAGCACTACGGGGGCAGGGGGCACTGAAGCTTTCTTT. Amino acid sequence: CASSTTGAGGTEAFF.

This clonotype was seen many times. The genes are TRBV12-3 or TRBV12-4 and TRBJ2-5; the D is unclear. The CDR3 loop spans 13 amino acids. V lost 4 bases and J lost 3, with 9 bases in between. The CDR3 DNA is TGTGCCAGCAGTTGGAGACCAGAAGAGACCCAGTACTTC. It yields the protein CASSWRPEETQYF.

The V gene is TRBV14, the J gene TRBJ2-1, with 9 bases that match TRBD2. The CDR3 runs to 16 residues. The junction had 12 bases not matched to a gene; V was cut back by 4 bases and J by 8 bases. CDR1 is SGHDN, CDR2 FVKESK, per germline. CDR3 in DNA: TGTGCCAGCAGCCGATTCGGCGGTAGCGGGAGTTATGAGCAGTTCTTC. As protein: CASSRFGGSGSYEQFF. Full variable domain (rest looked up from reference TRBV14 and TRBJ2-1): EAGVTQFPSHSVIEKGQTVTLRCDPISGHDNLYWYRRVMGKEIKFLLHFVKESKQDESGMPNNRFLAERTGGTYSTLKVQPAELEDSGVYFCASSRFGGSGSYEQFFGPGTRLTVL.

This clonotype was found many times. The J gene is TRBJ2-2, the V gene TRBV6-6; no reliable D call. The CDR3 contains 12 residues. Germline-derived CDR1 and CDR2 are MNHNY and SVGAGI (reference sequence). Trimming removed 5 bases from V and 6 bases from J, with 7 bases in between. The CDR3 nucleotides are TGTGCCAGCAGTGAACGGTCCGGGGAGCTGTTTTTT. Translating it yields CASSERSGELFF.

This clonotype was detected many times. This chain joins TRBV7-3 and TRBJ2-1, with D perhaps matching TRBD2 (5 bases). Between the trimmed V and J ends, which lost 4 bases and 0 bases, there was a span of 13 bases. The CDR3 has 16 residues. CDR1 and CDR2 (germline): SGHTA, FQGTGA. CDR3 loop: CASSSPVGSSYNEQFF. CDR3 DNA: TGTGCCAGCAGCTCGCCCGTAGGGAGCTCCTACAATGAGCAGTTCTTC.

The rearrangement uses TRBV20-1 and TRBJ2-3; D gene uncertain. Trimming removed 0 bases from V and 6 bases from J, with 10 bases in between. The CDR3 covers 13 residues. Germline V gene data show CDR1 as DFQATT and CDR2 as SNEGSKA (reference sequence). CDR3 nucleotides: TGCAGTGCTAGAGATCGGTCCCCGGATACGCAGTATTTT. This translates into CSARDRSPDTQYF.